The rows below give T cell receptor beta chains drawn from one sample of a study of blood T cell repertoires in COVID-19. Produced via immunoSEQ multiplex PCR; TCRdb's table is partial and in-frame only. The sample has 150,000 to 200,000 clones, 80% to 90% seen once. Sequencing was carried out using PBMCs or T cells enriched from blood (not recorded which). These receptors all stem from a man between 40 and 49 years old who had recovered from COVID-19. The CDR3 runs from the conserved cysteine through the conserved F or W. The D gene is left open where the match is weak. Clone size is shown for a subset of rows, as once, few, many or a class of expanded clone.

TRBJ2-2	TRBD1	-	TRBV2	TGCGCCAGCAGTTGGACAGGGAACACCGGGGAGCTGTTTTTT	CASSWTGNTGELFF
TRBJ2-2	TRBD2	-	TRBV6-2/TRBV6-3	TGTGCCAGCAGCCGCCCTACCCTAGCGGGAGTCGCCGGGGAGCTGTTTTTT	CASSRPTLAGVAGELFF
TRBJ2-5	TRBD1	-	TRBV11-3	TGTGCCAGCAGCCGCGGGACAGGGCTTTTGGAGACCCAGTACTTC	CASSRGTGLLETQYF
TRBJ2-3	-	-	TRBV7-2	TGTGCCAGCAGCTTAGCGAGGGTTGAAGTCACGCAGTATTTT	CASSLARVEVTQYF
TRBJ1-4	-	-	TRBV19	TGTGCCAGCTTTCCCCGGGGAAACCCGGATGAAAAACTGTTTTTT	CASFPRGNPDEKLFF
TRBJ1-1	-	-	TRBV3-1/TRBV3-2	TGTGCCAGCAGCCAAGAAAGGGGGGGGCATCTCTCTAACACTGAAGCTTTCTTT	CASSQERGGHLSNTEAFF
TRBJ2-1	-	-	TRBV5-1	TGCGCCAGCAGCTCCGGTCGCTGGACTACTAACAATGAGCAGTTCTTC	CASSSGRWTTNNEQFF
TRBJ1-1	-	-	TRBV27	TGTGCCAGCAGTTTAGGTTTCAGGGTGAACACTGAAGCTTTCTTT	CASSLGFRVNTEAFF
TRBJ1-2	TRBD1	few	TRBV4-2	TGTGCCAGCAGCCAAGATAGGGACAGGCGCTATGGCTACACCTTC	CASSQDRDRRYGYTF
TRBJ1-6	-	-	TRBV6-5	TGTGCCAGCAGTTACTCGTCGAATTCACCCCTCCACTTT	CASSYSSNSPLHF
TRBJ1-2	-	-	TRBV21-1	TGTGCCAGCAGCAAAGAGGCCAGCTGGGAGAATTTAATTGGCTACACCTTC	CASSKEASWENLIGYTF
TRBJ2-1	-	-	TRBV14	TGTGCCAGCAGCCATGACACCGGGACTGTAAGCTCCTACAATGAGCAGTTCTTC	CASSHDTGTVSSYNEQFF
TRBJ2-5	TRBD1	-	TRBV5-5	TGTGCCAGCAGCATAGAACAGGGGCAGAACCAAGAGACCCAGTACTTC	CASSIEQGQNQETQYF
TRBJ1-5	-	-	TRBV3-1/TRBV3-2	TGTGCCAGCAGCCAAGCAGGCGGCAATCAGCCCCAGCATTTT	CASSQAGGNQPQHF
TRBJ1-3	-	-	TRBV25-1	TGTGCCAGAAGAATCTCCGGGACAACTGGAAACACCATATATTTT	CARRISGTTGNTIYF
TRBJ1-1	-	-	TRBV18	TGTGCCAGCTCACCCTCAGGGGAAGTCTCTGAAGCTTTCTTT	CASSPSGEVSEAFF
TRBJ2-7	TRBD1	-	TRBV6-2/TRBV6-3	TGTGCCAGCAGTCAGACAGGGGTCTACGAGCAGTACTTC	CASSQTGVYEQYF
TRBJ2-7	-	-	TRBV11-2	TGTGCCAGCAGCTTACTGCGGCGGTGGAACGAGCAGTACTTC	CASSLLRRWNEQYF
TRBJ2-1	TRBD1	-	TRBV5-1	TGCGCCAGCAGCTTGAGCCCCCAGGGGGCCTACAATGAGCAGTTCTTC	CASSLSPQGAYNEQFF
TRBJ1-5	-	-	TRBV19	TGTGCCAGTAGTCTTCGCACAGATTCCAATCAGCCCCAGCATTTT	CASSLRTDSNQPQHF
TRBJ2-7	TRBD2	-	TRBV27	TGTGCCAGCAGTCGCGGCCGGGACTACTACGAGCAGTACTTC	CASSRGRDYYEQYF
TRBJ2-1	TRBD2	-	TRBV19	TGTGCCAGTAGTATTGAGCGGGGGGCGGGGAATGAGCAGTTCTTC	CASSIERGAGNEQFF